This TCR beta chain came from a study of blood T cells in healthy people across ages. The authors ran a second PCR of about 6 to 11 cycles using a sample-barcoded 5' primer and a J-beta primer mix. TCRdb redid the calling of the 5' RACE reads with MiXCR, one entry per CDR3 protein. This sample carries 500,000 to 600,000 distinct CDR3 sequences, about 26% of them seen once, and the ten largest clones take approximately 17%. This clonotype was recorded a few times. CDR3 length: 16 amino acids. Germline CDR1 reads LGHNA; CDR2 reads YSLEER. Trimming at V came to 0 bases and at J to 3 bases, leaving 3 bases not matched to a gene.

The sequenced sample consisted of blood. This TCR derives from a woman aged 70-85 years in good health. The genes are TRBV4-3 and TRBJ2-2, with 8 bases identical to TRBD2. CDR3 coding DNA: TGCGCCAGCAGCCAAGAGCGGGGGGCCCACACCGGGGAGCTGTTTTTT. This translates into CASSQERGAHTGELFF.